This entry describes one T cell receptor beta chain. This sample was taken from a study of blood T cell repertoires in COVID-19. Assay: immunoSEQ multiplex PCR; the TCRdb copy retains only in-frame clones and omits some. The sample holds approximately 78,000 clones, approximately 87% seen once. Input material: peripheral blood. The clonotype was recovered from a woman of 80 years or more with acute or convalescent COVID-19.

The CDR3 is CATSRTLDRGSSGANVLTF. CDR3 DNA sequence: TGTGCCACCAGCAGAACACTGGACAGGGGAAGCTCTGGGGCCAACGTCCTGACTTTC. The gene calls are TRBV15 and TRBJ2-6, with 9 positions matching TRBD1. The CDR3 is 19 amino acids. V trimming: 2 bases; J trimming: 0 bases; junction bases outside the gene matches: 8. Germline CDR1 LNHNV, CDR2 YYDKDF (reference sequence).